A selection of T cell receptor beta chains follows, all from one sample in a study of vaccination effects on CD4 cells after COVID-19. Their cognate antigens are unknown. Sequenced by immunoSEQ multiplex PCR; TCRdb stores in-frame clones only, minus some. The sample includes about 45,000 clones, approximately 77% seen only once; the top ten take 29%. This specimen consisted of CD4+ T cells from PBMCs cultured with a peptide pool, obtained before COVID-19 vaccination. The receptors come from a human donor who had a prior SARS-CoV-2 infection. Each CDR3 is given with its conserved first and last residue. D genes are given only for firm matches. The size field is filled for only some rows; it gives once, few, many or a size class.

length,size,J,D,V,DNA,CDR3
15,NA,TRBJ1-4,TRBD1,TRBV5-1,TGCGCCAGCAGCTTTGATCGACAGGGAAATGAAAAACTGTTTTTT,CASSFDRQGNEKLFF
14,NA,TRBJ1-4,NA,TRBV4-3,TGCGCCAGCAGCCAAGGGCCGGAAGATGAAAAACTGTTTTTT,CASSQGPEDEKLFF
13,NA,TRBJ2-3,NA,TRBV18,TGTGCCAGCTCGGCTCAAAGCACAGATACGCAGTATTTT,CASSAQSTDTQYF
20,NA,TRBJ2-1,TRBD2,TRBV9,TGTGCCAGCAGCGTGTCGAGTGGGACTAGCGGGGCTAGCTCCTACAATGAGCAGTTCTTC,CASSVSSGTSGASSYNEQFF
15,NA,TRBJ1-2,TRBD1,TRBV18,TGTGCCAGCTCACTGCCCGGGACAGGAGGGTATGGCTACACCTTC,CASSLPGTGGYGYTF
17,NA,TRBJ2-1,TRBD2,TRBV19,TGTGCCAGTAGTACGGGGGAGGGACTAGCGGGGAAGGATGAGCAGTTCTTC,CASSTGEGLAGKDEQFF
14,NA,TRBJ2-5,NA,TRBV5-1,TGCGCCAGCAGCCAAACAGCAAGCCAAGAGACCCAGTACTTC,CASSQTASQETQYF
11,NA,TRBJ2-1,NA,TRBV7-9,TGTGCCAGCAGCCAGAGTTATGAGCAGTTCTTC,CASSQSYEQFF
13,NA,TRBJ1-2,NA,TRBV3-1/TRBV3-2,TGTGCCAGCAGCTTAAACCAGGGGCAAGGCTACACCTTC,CASSLNQGQGYTF
17,few,TRBJ1-6,TRBD1,TRBV9,TGTGCCAGCAGCGGGCCTCAGGGGGGGGACTATAATTCACCCCTCCACTTT,CASSGPQGGDYNSPLHF
16,NA,TRBJ2-3,TRBD2,TRBV5-1,TGCGCCAGCAGCTTGACTAGCGGGGGGCCCACAGATACGCAGTATTTT,CASSLTSGGPTDTQYF
16,NA,TRBJ2-5,NA,TRBV6-2/TRBV6-3,TGTGCCAGCAGTTACAGGCCCTCTAGCCGGAGAGAGACCCAGTACTTC,CASSYRPSSRRETQYF
13,NA,TRBJ1-1,NA,TRBV5-1,TGCGCCAGCAGCTTGTTAAGCGGCACTGAAGCTTTCTTT,CASSLLSGTEAFF
14,NA,TRBJ1-2,NA,TRBV4-2,TGTGCCAGCAGCCAAGACGCGGCGATCTATGGCTACACCTTC,CASSQDAAIYGYTF
15,few,TRBJ2-5,NA,TRBV3-1/TRBV3-2,TGTGCCAGCAGCCCCCTTAGTCGGTACGGAGAGACCCAGTACTTC,CASSPLSRYGETQYF
14,NA,TRBJ2-7,NA,TRBV5-1,TGCGCCAGCAGCTTGGTGGCGGGAAGCTACGAGCAGTACTTC,CASSLVAGSYEQYF
16,few,TRBJ2-7,TRBD1,TRBV12-5,TGTGCTAGTGGTTCCAACCTAGGGGGCCCTCCCTACGAGCAGTACTTC,CASGSNLGGPPYEQYF
15,NA,TRBJ1-5,TRBD1,TRBV27,TGTGCCAGCAGTGACAGGGGTTGGAGCAATCAGCCCCAGCATTTT,CASSDRGWSNQPQHF
12,few,TRBJ1-1,NA,TRBV30,TGTGCCTGGAGTGTAAGGGTAGGGGTAGCTTTCTTT,CAWSVRVGVAFF
14,NA,TRBJ2-5,NA,TRBV4-1,TGCGCCAGCAGCCAAGAACGTCGTTCGGAGACCCAGTACTTC,CASSQERRSETQYF
17,NA,TRBJ2-2,NA,TRBV7-2,TGTGCCAGCAGCTCCCAAGCAATGGGCCCGAACACCGGGGAGCTGTTTTTT,CASSSQAMGPNTGELFF
13,NA,TRBJ2-5,NA,TRBV7-2,TGTGCCAGCAGCTTAGTACTGGGGGAGACCCAGTACTTC,CASSLVLGETQYF
15,NA,TRBJ2-3,TRBD2,TRBV4-1,TGCGCCAGCAGCCGACGGACTAGCAACACAGATACGCAGTATTTT,CASSRRTSNTDTQYF
21,NA,TRBJ2-6,TRBD2,TRBV18,TGTGCCAGCTCACCACCAAGAGGTAGCGGGGGCTCCTACTCTGGGGCCAACGTCCTGACTTTC,CASSPPRGSGGSYSGANVLTF
15,few,TRBJ2-3,NA,TRBV7-2,TGTGCCAGCACCTCAGGACACCGGGGTCCAGATACGCAGTATTTT,CASTSGHRGPDTQYF
14,few,TRBJ1-3,TRBD1,TRBV11-3,TGTGCCAGCAGCCTCCCGGGGACAGGGGTCACCATATATTTT,CASSLPGTGVTIYF
13,NA,TRBJ2-1,NA,TRBV27,TGTGCCAGCAGCTTTCATCCCGAGAGTGAGCAGTTCTTC,CASSFHPESEQFF
15,NA,TRBJ2-7,TRBD1,TRBV23-1,TGCGCCAGCAGTCACTTCGGGACAGCTATCTACGAGCAGTACTTC,CASSHFGTAIYEQYF
16,NA,TRBJ2-5,TRBD2,TRBV5-4,TGTGCCAGCAGCTCGCGACTAGCGGGGGCCTCAGAGACCCAGTACTTC,CASSSRLAGASETQYF
14,NA,TRBJ1-6,NA,TRBV5-4,TGTGCCAGCAGCTTCGGGCGCGGTTATTCACCCCTCCACTTT,CASSFGRGYSPLHF
12,NA,TRBJ1-5,NA,TRBV30,TGTGCCTGGAGTCAGGGCCATCAGCCCCAGCATTTT,CAWSQGHQPQHF
16,NA,TRBJ2-1,TRBD2,TRBV5-1,TGCGCCAGCAGCCAAATCCCCGCCGGGGGGGTCAATGAGCAGTTCTTC,CASSQIPAGGVNEQFF
13,NA,TRBJ2-1,TRBD1,TRBV11-3,TGTGCCAGCAGCTTAGATTACGGGACAGGCCAGCTCTTC,CASSLDYGTGQLF
12,NA,TRBJ1-2,NA,TRBV21-1,TGTGCCAGCAGCAAAGCCACGGTCGGCTACACCTTC,CASSKATVGYTF
16,once,TRBJ1-5,NA,TRBV7-9,TGTGCCAGCAGCGTAGGGGGTGAGGCAGGGGATCAGCCCCAGCATTTT,CASSVGGEAGDQPQHF
13,NA,TRBJ2-1,NA,TRBV3-1/TRBV3-2,TGTGCCAGCAGCCAACTTGACGGGAATGAGCAGTTCTTC,CASSQLDGNEQFF
13,NA,TRBJ2-3,TRBD2,TRBV20-1,TGCAGTGCTAGTCCCGGACTAGCCGATACGCAGTATTTT,CSASPGLADTQYF
15,NA,TRBJ2-3,TRBD2,TRBV10-3,TGTGCCATCAGTGAGTCGAAAGCGGGAGCAGATACGCAGTATTTT,CAISESKAGADTQYF
14,NA,TRBJ1-3,NA,TRBV2,TGTGCCAGCAGTGGTCGTCTCTCTGGAAACACCATATATTTT,CASSGRLSGNTIYF
12,NA,TRBJ2-1,NA,TRBV7-9,TGTGCCCTCTCCAGGGGGGAGAATGAGCAGTTCTTC,CALSRGENEQFF
13,NA,TRBJ1-1,TRBD1,TRBV12-3/TRBV12-4,TGTGCCAGCAGCAGGGGACAGACCACTGAAGCTTTCTTT,CASSRGQTTEAFF
17,NA,TRBJ2-7,TRBD2,TRBV9,TGTGCCAGCAGCGTAGCTACGGGTGAAGCGGGAGATCGCGAGCAGTACTTC,CASSVATGEAGDREQYF
15,NA,TRBJ1-2,NA,TRBV6-5,TGTGCCAGCAGTTACTCAGGGGCCTTTGACTATGGCTACACCTTC,CASSYSGAFDYGYTF
13,NA,TRBJ1-3,NA,TRBV29-1,TGCAGCGTCACCCAGGTGGGGGGAAACACCATATATTTT,CSVTQVGGNTIYF
15,NA,TRBJ2-1,NA,TRBV5-1,TGCGCCAGCAGCTTGTGGGGGCCCCCGGACAATGAGCAGTTCTTC,CASSLWGPPDNEQFF
16,once,TRBJ2-5,TRBD2,TRBV5-4,TGTGCCAGCAGCTTAACTAGCGGAGGGCGGGGAGAGACCCAGTACTTC,CASSLTSGGRGETQYF
13,NA,TRBJ1-1,NA,TRBV6-4,TGTGCCAGCCAGGGACGGGGGTGGGGTGAAGCTTTCTTT,CASQGRGWGEAFF
13,few,TRBJ1-4,NA,TRBV10-2,TGCGCCAGCGCCGCAGGGTCCCCTCTCAAACTGTTTTTT,CASAAGSPLKLFF